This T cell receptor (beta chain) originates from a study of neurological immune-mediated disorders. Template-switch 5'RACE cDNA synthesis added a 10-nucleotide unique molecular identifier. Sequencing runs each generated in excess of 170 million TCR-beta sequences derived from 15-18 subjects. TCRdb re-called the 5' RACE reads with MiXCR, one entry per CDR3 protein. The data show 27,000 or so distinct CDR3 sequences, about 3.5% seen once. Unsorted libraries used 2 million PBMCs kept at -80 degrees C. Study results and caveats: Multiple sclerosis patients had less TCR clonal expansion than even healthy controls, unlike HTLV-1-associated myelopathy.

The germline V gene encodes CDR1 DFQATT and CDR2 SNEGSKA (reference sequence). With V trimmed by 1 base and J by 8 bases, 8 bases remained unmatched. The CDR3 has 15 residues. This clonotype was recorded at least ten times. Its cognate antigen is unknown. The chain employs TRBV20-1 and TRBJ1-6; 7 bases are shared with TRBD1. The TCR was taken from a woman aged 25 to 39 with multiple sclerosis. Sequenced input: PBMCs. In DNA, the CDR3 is TGCAGTGCTAGAGGCTCCGGGACAGCCTATTCACCCCTCCACTTT. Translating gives CSARGSGTAYSPLHF.